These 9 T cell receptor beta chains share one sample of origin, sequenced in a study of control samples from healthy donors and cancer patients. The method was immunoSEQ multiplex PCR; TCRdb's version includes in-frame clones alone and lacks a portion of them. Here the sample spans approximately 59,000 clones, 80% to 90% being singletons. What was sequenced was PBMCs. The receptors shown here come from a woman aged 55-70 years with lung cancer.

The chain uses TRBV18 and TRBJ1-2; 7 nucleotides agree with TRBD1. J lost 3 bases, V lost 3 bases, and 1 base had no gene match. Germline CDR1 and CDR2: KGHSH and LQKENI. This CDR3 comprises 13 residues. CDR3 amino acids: CASSPGTDYGYTF. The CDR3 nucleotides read TGTGCCAGCTCACCGGGGACAGACTATGGCTACACCTTC. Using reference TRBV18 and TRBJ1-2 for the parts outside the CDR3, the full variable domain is NAGVMQNPRHLVRRRGQEARLRCSPMKGHSHVYWYRQLPEEGLKFMVYLQKENIIDESGMPKERFSAEFPKEGPSILRIQQVVRGDSAAYFCASSPGTDYGYTFGSGTRLTVV.

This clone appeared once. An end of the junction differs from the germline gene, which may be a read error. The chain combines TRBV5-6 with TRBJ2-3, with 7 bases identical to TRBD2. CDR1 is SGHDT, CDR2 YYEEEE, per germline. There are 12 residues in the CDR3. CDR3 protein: CASSLAASGSDF. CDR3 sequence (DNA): TGTGCCAGCAGCTTGGCGGCTAGCGGTTCAGATTTT.

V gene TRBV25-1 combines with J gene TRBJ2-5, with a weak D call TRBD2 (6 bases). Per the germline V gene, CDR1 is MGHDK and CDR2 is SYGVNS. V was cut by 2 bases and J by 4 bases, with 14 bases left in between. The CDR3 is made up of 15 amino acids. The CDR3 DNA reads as TGTGCCAGCAGTGAACGTGGTCGGGGGAGAGAGACCCAGTACTTC. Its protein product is CASSERGRGRETQYF.

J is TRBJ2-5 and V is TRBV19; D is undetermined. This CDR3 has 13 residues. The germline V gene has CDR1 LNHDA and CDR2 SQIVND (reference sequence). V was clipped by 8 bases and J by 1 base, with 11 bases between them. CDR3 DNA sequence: TGTGCCAGTTCCCGCGCCTTCCAAGAGACCCAGTACTTC. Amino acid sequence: CASSRAFQETQYF.

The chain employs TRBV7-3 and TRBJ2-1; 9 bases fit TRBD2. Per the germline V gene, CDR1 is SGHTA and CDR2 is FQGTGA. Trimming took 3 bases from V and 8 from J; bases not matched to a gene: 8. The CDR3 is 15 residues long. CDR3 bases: TGTGCCAGCAGCTTTCAAGCGGGAGGCCTTTATGAGCAGTTCTTC. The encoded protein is CASSFQAGGLYEQFF.

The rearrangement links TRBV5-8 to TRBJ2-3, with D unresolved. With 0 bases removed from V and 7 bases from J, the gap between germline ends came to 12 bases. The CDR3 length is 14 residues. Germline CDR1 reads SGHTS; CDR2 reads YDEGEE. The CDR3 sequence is CASSLALFGNTQYF. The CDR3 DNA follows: TGTGCCAGCAGCTTGGCCTTGTTTGGGAATACGCAGTATTTT.

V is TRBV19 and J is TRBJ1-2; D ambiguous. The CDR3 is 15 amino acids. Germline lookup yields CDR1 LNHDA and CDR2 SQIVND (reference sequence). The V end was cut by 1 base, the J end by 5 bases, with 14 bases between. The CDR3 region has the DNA TGTGCCAGTAGTATAGGTTATCCAGCTCTATATGGCTACACCTTC. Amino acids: CASSIGYPALYGYTF.

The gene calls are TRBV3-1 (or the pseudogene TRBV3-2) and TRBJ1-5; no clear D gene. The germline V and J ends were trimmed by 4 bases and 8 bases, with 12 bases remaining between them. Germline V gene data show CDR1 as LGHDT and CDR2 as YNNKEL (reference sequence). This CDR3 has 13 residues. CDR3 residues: CASSPGLFEPQHF. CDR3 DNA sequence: TGTGCCAGCAGCCCCGGGCTCTTCGAGCCCCAGCATTTT.

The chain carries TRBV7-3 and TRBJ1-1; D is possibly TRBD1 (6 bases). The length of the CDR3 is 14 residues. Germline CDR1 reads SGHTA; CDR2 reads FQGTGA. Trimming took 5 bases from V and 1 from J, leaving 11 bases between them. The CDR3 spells CASSPGHQNTEAFF. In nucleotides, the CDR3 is TGTGCCAGCAGCCCGGGACACCAGAACACTGAAGCTTTCTTT.